A selection of T cell receptor beta chains follows, all from one sample in a study of blood T cell repertoires in COVID-19. The protocol was immunoSEQ multiplex PCR, while the TCRdb copy is restricted to in-frame clones and leaves out a portion. Of 150,000 to 200,000 clones listed, 80% were seen once; the top ten hold around 7%. Sequencing was performed on peripheral blood. The receptors stem from a man aged 70 or older with active or convalescent COVID-19. Each CDR3 is given with its conserved first and last residue. A D gene is named only where the DNA matches it firmly. Where a row states a size, it is once, few, many or the class of an expanded clone; other rows omit it.

length	V	J	size	D	DNA	CDR3
14	TRBV5-4	TRBJ1-6	-	-	TGTGCCAGCAGCGGGTCCGGGGGGAATTCACCCCTCCACTTT	CASSGSGGNSPLHF
13	TRBV10-2	TRBJ2-7	many	-	TGCGCCAGCAGTCCCTTTTATAGCTACGAGCAGTACTTC	CASSPFYSYEQYF
14	TRBV5-1	TRBJ1-1	once	-	TGCGCCAGCAGTGAGCAGGGAGGGAACACTGAAGCTTTCTTT	CASSEQGGNTEAFF
15	TRBV6-5	TRBJ1-4	-	-	TGTGCCAGCAGTTACTCGAGGGCAACTAATGAAAAACTGTTTTTT	CASSYSRATNEKLFF
15	TRBV19	TRBJ2-7	once	-	TGTGCCAGTACTGCCAGCAGGGGGGACTCCTACGAGCAGTACTTC	CASTASRGDSYEQYF
14	TRBV27	TRBJ2-7	-	TRBD2	TGTGCCAGCAGTTCGTTAGCGGGACCCTACGAGCAGTACTTC	CASSSLAGPYEQYF
17	TRBV2	TRBJ2-2	-	TRBD2	TGTGCCAGCACTAGAGTGGGCGGGAGGCTAAACACCGGGGAGCTGTTTTTT	CASTRVGGRLNTGELFF
13	TRBV3-1/TRBV3-2	TRBJ2-7	-	-	TGTGCCAGCAGCCAAAGGAGCTCCTACGAGCAGTACTTC	CASSQRSSYEQYF
14	TRBV19	TRBJ2-2	-	-	TGTGCCAGTATGCCGGCGGTCAACACCGGGGAGCTGTTTTTT	CASMPAVNTGELFF
16	TRBV6-1	TRBJ1-3	-	-	TGTGCCAGCAGTGAAGTGGGCATCGCCTCTGGAAACACCATATATTTT	CASSEVGIASGNTIYF
16	TRBV7-6	TRBJ1-5	-	TRBD1	TGTGCCAGCAGCTTAGCGGACAGGGGGCTAGGTCAGCCCCAGCATTTT	CASSLADRGLGQPQHF
14	TRBV6-1	TRBJ2-7	-	-	TGTGCCAGCAGTGATTCCCGAGGGAACTACGAGCAGTACTTC	CASSDSRGNYEQYF
16	TRBV4-1	TRBJ2-7	-	TRBD2	TGCGCCAGCAGCCCCCTTGGCAGCGGGGACCACTACGAGCAGTACTTC	CASSPLGSGDHYEQYF
15	TRBV21-1	TRBJ2-1	-	-	TGTGCCAGCAGCAAAGGGGGCACAACCCGCAATGAGCAGTTCTTC	CASSKGGTTRNEQFF
14	TRBV19	TRBJ2-7	-	-	TGTGCCAGTAGTATCGCGGGACCCTCTACCGAGCAGTACTTC	CASSIAGPSTEQYF
15	TRBV27	TRBJ2-1	-	TRBD2	TGTGCCAGCAGTTTATCCGGGGGGGTGTACAATGAGCAGTTCTTC	CASSLSGGVYNEQFF
14	TRBV7-2	TRBJ1-2	-	-	TGTGCCAGCAGCTTAGAATTCGGTAACTATGGCTACACCTTC	CASSLEFGNYGYTF
14	TRBV5-1	TRBJ1-3	few	-	TGCGCCAGCAGCCCCGACCCGGGTGGAAACACCATATATTTT	CASSPDPGGNTIYF
13	TRBV19	TRBJ1-1	-	-	TGTGCCAGTAGTATCCAATTTGAGGCTGAAGCTTTCTTT	CASSIQFEAEAFF
15	TRBV7-2	TRBJ1-2	few	-	TGTGCCAGCAGCTCGGTGGGACACTTTTCCTCTGGCTACACCTTC	CASSSVGHFSSGYTF
13	TRBV19	TRBJ1-4	few	-	TGTGCCAGTAGTGCCCGGGAGTCTGAAAAACTGTTTTTT	CASSARESEKLFF
15	TRBV18	TRBJ1-2	-	TRBD1	TGTGCCAGCTCGCCCCCAGGGGGAAACTACTATGGCTACACCTTC	CASSPPGGNYYGYTF
15	TRBV6-5	TRBJ2-1	-	TRBD2	TGTGCCAGCAGTTACTCGGGAAGCGGGAGGTCTGAGCAGTTCTTC	CASSYSGSGRSEQFF
17	TRBV30	TRBJ1-6	-	-	TGTGCCTGGAGCCGGGGGTCAGATAGCTCCTATAATTCACCCCTCCACTTT	CAWSRGSDSSYNSPLHF
16	TRBV5-1	TRBJ1-1	-	-	TGCGCCAGCAGCTCCCTTCCCGGACAGACGAACACTGAAGCTTTCTTT	CASSSLPGQTNTEAFF
14	TRBV24-1	TRBJ1-2	-	TRBD1	TGTGCCACCAGTGTTACCAGGGGGTTGGATGGCTACACCTTC	CATSVTRGLDGYTF
14	TRBV4-3	TRBJ1-4	-	-	TGCGCCAGCAGCGACGGACAGTATGAGGAAAAACTGTTTTTT	CASSDGQYEEKLFF
14	TRBV10-3	TRBJ2-7	-	-	TGTGCCATCAGTAAGACCGGGAGCTCCTACGAGCAGTACTTC	CAISKTGSSYEQYF
14	TRBV6-2/TRBV6-3	TRBJ1-2	-	-	TGTGCCAGCAGTTACCCTATTCGACAGGAAAGCTACACCTTC	CASSYPIRQESYTF
14	TRBV3-1/TRBV3-2	TRBJ1-3	-	-	TGTGCCAGCAGCCTCGGGGGCTCTGGAAACACCATATATTTT	CASSLGGSGNTIYF
15	TRBV7-6	TRBJ1-4	-	-	TGTGCCAGCAGCTTATGGGAGAGTGCTAATGAAAAACTGTTTTTT	CASSLWESANEKLFF
12	TRBV3-1/TRBV3-2	TRBJ1-2	-	-	TGTGCCAGCAGCGACAGGTCGTATGGCTACACCTTC	CASSDRSYGYTF
16	TRBV10-1	TRBJ2-2	few	TRBD2	TGCGCCAGCAGTGCTAGCGGGAGGGCCCTCGGCGGGGAGCTGTTTTTT	CASSASGRALGGELFF
14	TRBV6-5	TRBJ1-2	-	-	TGTGCCAGCAGTTACTCTCCACAGGGTAATGGCTACACCTTC	CASSYSPQGNGYTF
16	TRBV11-3	TRBJ1-5	few	TRBD1	TGTGCCAGCAGCTTTCACAGGGGGCGCTCATTCCAGCCCCAGCATTTT	CASSFHRGRSFQPQHF
17	TRBV7-9	TRBJ2-5	-	TRBD1	TGTGCCAGCAGCTTAGGGTGGGACAGAAGAATGGAGGAGACCCAGTACTTC	CASSLGWDRRMEETQYF
14	TRBV29-1	TRBJ1-3	-	TRBD1	TGCAGCGTTGTACAGGGGGCTCCCGGAAACACCATATATTTT	CSVVQGAPGNTIYF
16	TRBV7-8	TRBJ2-3	-	TRBD1	TGTGCCAGCAGCTTAGTTACAGGGGGTCGCACAGATACGCAGTATTTT	CASSLVTGGRTDTQYF
11	TRBV25-1	TRBJ1-1	-	-	TGTGCCAGCAGTGAGAGAAACGGAGCTTTCTTT	CASSERNGAFF
12	TRBV6-5	TRBJ2-7	-	-	TGTGCCAGCAGCATTAGAGAGGGCGAGCAGTACTTC	CASSIREGEQYF
15	TRBV19	TRBJ2-5	-	TRBD2	TGTGCCAGTAGTCCGACTAGCGCCAATGTGGAGACCCAGTACTTC	CASSPTSANVETQYF
15	TRBV7-2	TRBJ2-7	-	TRBD2	TGTGCCAGCAGCTTAAGAACTAGCGGTGGGTACGAGCAGTACTTC	CASSLRTSGGYEQYF
17	TRBV2	TRBJ2-5	-	TRBD2	TGTGCCAGCAGTACCCGGACTAGCGGGAGGGTCCAGGAGACCCAGTACTTC	CASSTRTSGRVQETQYF
16	TRBV6-5	TRBJ1-6	-	-	TGTGCCAGCAGTTACTCGAGGAGTTCAACGGGGTCACCCCTCCACTTT	CASSYSRSSTGSPLHF
12	TRBV30	TRBJ1-2	-	-	TGTGCCTGGCAACTCGCTAACTATGGCTACACCTTC	CAWQLANYGYTF
17	TRBV19	TRBJ1-4	-	TRBD1	TGTGCCAGTAGTTCTCGGACAGGCAAGGCAACTAATGAAAAACTGTTTTTT	CASSSRTGKATNEKLFF
15	TRBV6-5	TRBJ2-7	-	-	TGTGCCAGCAGTTATGCGCAGGGGACCGTCTACGAGCAGTACTTC	CASSYAQGTVYEQYF
13	TRBV6-5	TRBJ1-6	-	TRBD1	TGTGCCAGCACCGGGACAGGAGCTTCACCCCTCCACTTT	CASTGTGASPLHF
16	TRBV2	TRBJ1-2	few	-	TGTGCCAGCAGTAATACGTTGAGGGTCAGGATCTATGGCTACACCTTC	CASSNTLRVRIYGYTF
17	TRBV7-6	TRBJ1-3	-	-	TGTGCCAGCAGCTTACAGGCCAATCCTTCCTCTGGAAACACCATATATTTT	CASSLQANPSSGNTIYF
14	TRBV6-5	TRBJ1-2	-	-	TGTGCCAGCAGTTACGACTCCATTAACTATGGCTACACCTTC	CASSYDSINYGYTF
12	TRBV12-3/TRBV12-4	TRBJ2-3	-	-	TGTGCCAGCAGTTCCGGGGCAGATACGCAGTATTTT	CASSSGADTQYF
14	TRBV6-5	TRBJ1-5	-	TRBD1	TGTGCCAGCAGTTACCAAGGGGGCGATCAGCCCCAGCATTTT	CASSYQGGDQPQHF
18	TRBV2	TRBJ1-1	-	TRBD1	TGTGCCAGCAGTGCACCTCTAGACAGGGTCATTGATGGCACTGAAGCTTTCTTT	CASSAPLDRVIDGTEAFF
10	TRBV30	TRBJ1-2	many	-	TGTGCCTGGAGAAGGGGCGGCTACACCTTC	CAWRRGGYTF
15	TRBV3-1/TRBV3-2	TRBJ2-1	once	-	TGTGCCAGCAGGCCTTGGGACTCCCCCTACAATGAGCAGTTCTTC	CASRPWDSPYNEQFF